These 26 T cell receptor beta chains share one sample of origin, sequenced in a study of blood T cell repertoires in COVID-19. Sequencing used immunoSEQ multiplex PCR; TCRdb keeps in-frame clones, though not all of them. Of around 180,000 clones listed, roughly 77% are singletons. The sample consisted of peripheral blood. The receptors come from a man in his 70s with active or convalescent COVID-19.

The rearrangement uses TRBV2 and TRBJ1-2; 9 nucleotides match TRBD1. The V gene's germline CDR1 is SNHLY and CDR2 FYNNEI. J gave up 5 bases and V 2 bases, and 12 bases lay outside the gene matches. There are 17 residues in the CDR3. The CDR3 is CASSETGTGPYPYGYTF. CDR3 nucleotides: TGTGCCAGCAGTGAAACCGGGACAGGGCCCTATCCTTATGGCTACACCTTC.

This chain joins TRBV6-5 and TRBJ1-5; a weak D match, TRBD1 (5 bases). V was trimmed by 8 bases and J by 2 bases, leaving 7 bases between them. CDR1 MNHEY and CDR2 SVGAGI come from the germline V gene. This CDR3 is 12 amino acids long. The DNA of the CDR3 is TGTGCCAGCGGACAAGGCAATCAGCCCCAGCATTTT. It yields the protein CASGQGNQPQHF.

This clone was seen just once. CDR3 nucleotide sequence: TGCGCCATCGCCCGGACACCCGCTAACTATGGCTACACCTTC. This encodes CAIARTPANYGYTF. The chain is built from TRBV23-1 and TRBJ1-2; D might be TRBD1 (5 bases). TRBV23-1 is assigned to the ORF class and has an uncertain function. The CDR3 contains 14 residues. V was trimmed by 10 bases and J by 0 bases, leaving 15 bases between them.

The rearrangement joins TRBV6-5 to TRBJ2-5; 7 nucleotides align to TRBD1. The trim removed 2 bases at V and 5 bases at J, leaving 5 bases unmatched. CDR1 and CDR2 (germline): MNHEY, SVGAGI. The CDR3 has 14 amino acids. CDR3 bases: TGTGCCAGCAGTTACGAGGGGGCGATGGAGACCCAGTACTTC. This gives the protein CASSYEGAMETQYF.

The chain couples TRBV6-1 to TRBJ2-1; tentatively, D is TRBD1 (5 bases). The V gene lost 0 bases and the J gene lost 2 bases, with 8 bases spanning the gap. Germline assignment: CDR1 MNHNS and CDR2 SASEGT. The length of the CDR3 is 15 residues. CDR3 bases: TGTGCCAGCAGTGAAGCTCTGACAGCCTACAATGAGCAGTTCTTC. Translating it yields CASSEALTAYNEQFF.

The chain carries TRBV7-2 and TRBJ1-2; tentatively, D is TRBD1 (6 bases). Trimming shortened V by 4 bases and J by 8 bases, and 14 bases separated the two germline ends. Germline CDR1 SGHTA, CDR2 FQGNSA. This CDR3 has 13 amino acids. The CDR3 sequence is CASSYAGVSGYTF. The CDR3 DNA follows: TGTGCCAGCAGCTACGCAGGGGTGTCGGGCTACACCTTC.

The J gene is TRBJ1-6, the V gene TRBV5-3; 9 nucleotides align to TRBD1. TRBV5-3 is designated an ORF whose function remains uncertain. V gave up 0 bases and J gave up 5 bases; unmatched junction bases: 6. The CDR3 length is 17 residues. The CDR3 DNA follows: TGTGCCAGAAGCTTGGACTACCGGGACAGGGATAATTCACCCCTCCACTTT. Its protein product is CARSLDYRDRDNSPLHF.

V usage is TRBV12-5 and J usage is TRBJ2-7; D is possibly TRBD2 (5 bases). Germline V CDR1 and CDR2: LGHNT, FRNRAP. V was shortened by 5 bases and J by 0 bases, with 14 bases between the two germline ends. CDR3 length: 15 amino acids. The CDR3 DNA sequence: TGTGCTAGTGGTACCGGTGAGGGATCCTCCTACGAGCAGTACTTC. As protein: CASGTGEGSSYEQYF.

This rearrangement joins TRBV3-1 (or the pseudogene TRBV3-2) to TRBJ1-2; D is unclear. This CDR3 comprises 13 residues. V was cut by 4 bases and J by 7 bases, with 13 bases left in between. Germline CDR1 reads LGHDT; CDR2 reads YNNKEL (reference sequence). CDR3 nucleotide sequence: TGTGCCAGCAGCCCTATAGAAGCCGGTGGCTACACCTTC. Encoded protein: CASSPIEAGGYTF.

The chain has TRBV18 and TRBJ1-1; D is unresolved. Trimming pared 1 base from V and 5 bases from J, leaving 11 bases between. This CDR3 has 14 amino acids. From germline, CDR1 is KGHSH and CDR2 LQKENI. In DNA, the CDR3 is TGTGCCAGCTCACCACTAGGTGGAGATACTGAAGCTTTCTTT. As protein: CASSPLGGDTEAFF.

The chain employs TRBV10-3 and TRBJ2-3; 9 bases are a match to TRBD2. The CDR3 is 16 residues long. V lost 3 bases and J lost 2; bases outside the gene matches: 6. The germline CDR1 and CDR2 sequences are ENHRY and SYGVKD. Here the CDR3 reads CAISDGAGGYTDTQYF. In nucleotides, the CDR3 is TGTGCCATCAGTGACGGGGCGGGAGGGTACACAGATACGCAGTATTTT.

The rearrangement joins TRBV7-6 to TRBJ2-5; 8 bases are a match to TRBD2. Looked up from germline, CDR1 is SGHVS and CDR2 is FNYEAQ. V dropped 0 bases and J dropped 2; count of bases not matched to a gene: 5. The CDR3 runs to 16 residues. This CDR3 reads CASSLALREEQETQYF. CDR3 nucleotide sequence: TGTGCCAGCAGCTTAGCGCTGCGGGAGGAGCAAGAGACCCAGTACTTC.

This clone was counted once. V usage is TRBV25-1 and J usage is TRBJ2-1, with 13 nucleotides matching TRBD2. Germline assignment: CDR1 MGHDK and CDR2 SYGVNS. After removal of 5 bases from V and 6 bases from J, the junction contained 10 bases not matched to a gene. The CDR3 loop spans 17 amino acids. The CDR3 region is CASSPTSGGSLSNEQFF. The CDR3 region has the DNA TGTGCCAGCAGTCCGACTAGCGGGGGGTCCCTTTCCAATGAGCAGTTCTTC.

V is TRBV6-5 and J is TRBJ1-1; possible D gene TRBD1, 5 bases. The V gene's germline CDR1 is MNHEY and CDR2 SVGAGI. The V end lost 6 bases, the J end lost 3 bases, and 14 bases lay between the germline ends. The CDR3 has 14 residues. The CDR3 region is CASSSNQGYTEAFF. DNA for the CDR3: TGTGCCAGCAGCTCTAACCAGGGTTACACTGAAGCTTTCTTT.

The chain uses TRBV6-1 and TRBJ2-1, with TRBD2 matching over 8 bases. V was clipped by 1 base and J by 4 bases; unmatched bases: 6. This CDR3 is built from 16 residues. CDR1 is MNHNS and CDR2 is SASEGT in the germline V gene. CDR3 DNA: TGTGCCAGCAGTGAAGACCCACTAGCGGAGTACAATGAGCAGTTCTTC. Residues: CASSEDPLAEYNEQFF.

The chain combines TRBV28 with TRBJ2-7; 8 bases fit TRBD1. V dropped 3 bases and J dropped 5; count of bases not matched to a gene: 15. The CDR3 runs to 17 residues. Germline CDR1 and CDR2: MDHEN and SYDVKM. CDR3 sequence reads: CASSFLRARTGSDEQYF. CDR3 DNA sequence: TGTGCCAGCAGTTTCCTTCGGGCTAGGACAGGGTCCGACGAGCAGTACTTC.

The genes are TRBV12-2 and TRBJ2-1; the D segment call TRBD2 is taken from the table without a DNA check. TRBV12-2 is a listed pseudogene. This CDR3 has 18 residues. DNA of the CDR3: TGTGCAAGTCGCTTCGGACTAGCGGGATCGGGTTTCCACAATGAGCAGTTCTTC. Encoded protein: CASRFGLAGSGFHNEQFF.

As for this clone: The same CDR3 can be traced to other DNA sequences in this sample. The chain employs TRBV14 and TRBJ1-5, with 8 positions matching TRBD1. After removal of 1 base from V and 1 base from J, the junction contained 0 bases not matched to a gene. This CDR3 region has 15 residues. In germline, CDR1 is SGHDN, CDR2 FVKESK. The CDR3 spells CASSQGTGSNQPQHF. In nucleotides, the CDR3 is TGTGCCAGCAGCCAAGGGACAGGGAGCAATCAGCCCCAGCATTTT.

The chain combines TRBV4-1 with TRBJ2-3; TRBD2 matches 11 bases. Germline V gene sequence: CDR1 MGHRA, CDR2 YSYEKL. This CDR3 comprises 15 residues. V shed 1 base and J 5 bases; nucleotides not matched to a gene: 2. Here the CDR3 reads CASSQGLAGRDTQYF. The CDR3, as DNA: TGCGCCAGCAGCCAAGGACTAGCGGGGAGAGATACGCAGTATTTT.

This chain uses TRBV29-1 with TRBJ2-7, with D uncertain. V was shortened by 7 bases and J by 0 bases, with 13 bases between the two germline ends. This CDR3 contains 13 residues. The germline CDR1 and CDR2 sequences are SQVTM and ANQGSEA. DNA of the CDR3: TGCAGCGCTATGTCAGGAATCTCCTACGAGCAGTACTTC. As protein: CSAMSGISYEQYF.

The genes are TRBV28 and TRBJ1-2; tentatively, D is TRBD1 (5 bases). Germline values: CDR1 MDHEN, CDR2 SYDVKM. The V end lost 4 bases, the J end lost 6 bases, and 12 bases lay between the germline ends. The CDR3 totals 13 residues. CDR3 amino acids: CASSSPGWDGYTF. CDR3 coding DNA: TGTGCCAGCAGTTCCCCAGGGTGGGATGGCTACACCTTC.

The CDR3 loop is CASSPFLSGGMETQYF. DNA of the CDR3: TGTGCCAGCAGCCCCTTTCTCTCAGGGGGGATGGAGACCCAGTACTTC. The V and J genes are TRBV7-2 and TRBJ2-5; D possibly corresponds to TRBD1 (7 bases). The CDR3 runs to 16 residues. Between the trimmed V and J ends, which lost 5 bases and 5 bases, there was a span of 21 bases. Germline values: CDR1 SGHTA, CDR2 FQGNSA.

The chain links TRBV7-9 to TRBJ1-4; TRBD1 aligns across 8 bases. This CDR3 contains 16 residues. Germline CDR1 and CDR2: SEHNR and FQNEAQ (reference sequence). V lost 5 bases to trimming and J lost 5 bases; unmatched junction nucleotides: 10. CDR3 loop: CASSRGQGASNEKLFF. CDR3 in DNA: TGTGCCAGCAGCCGAGGGCAGGGGGCCTCAAATGAAAAACTGTTTTTT.

J is TRBJ2-7 and V is TRBV2; D unclear. Germline CDR1 is SNHLY and CDR2 is FYNNEI. Trimming cost V 5 bases and J 4 bases, with 12 bases left between them. This CDR3 comprises 13 residues. In DNA form, the CDR3 reads TGTGCCAGCAGTATTCCTCCTTTGTACGAGCAGTACTTC. Protein sequence: CASSIPPLYEQYF.

The genes are TRBV6-6 and TRBJ1-6; D perhaps matches TRBD1 (6 bases). Germline V gene lookup returns CDR1 MNHNY and CDR2 SVGAGI (reference sequence). The V gene lost 5 bases and the J gene lost 8 bases, with 16 bases spanning the gap. The CDR3 is 15 residues long. CDR3: CASSRSSGHDSPLHF. In DNA, the CDR3 is TGTGCCAGCAGTCGATCCTCGGGACACGATTCACCCCTCCACTTT.

The chain joins TRBV6-2 or TRBV6-3 to TRBJ1-5, with a weak D call TRBD1 (6 bases). Germline loops: CDR1 MNHEY, CDR2 SVGEGT. CDR3 length equals 16 residues. The V gene lost 6 bases and the J gene lost 0 bases, with 15 bases spanning the gap. Written as DNA, the CDR3 is TGTGCCAGCAGCCCTCAAACAGGGAATAGCAATCAGCCCCAGCATTTT. This translates into CASSPQTGNSNQPQHF.